This record looks at one T cell receptor beta chain sequence and its context. No antigen is known for it. This entry is derived from a study of vaccination and CD4 T cells after COVID-19. Specified treatment: roughly 10-day PBMC culture with coronavirus spike peptide pools or control peptides (ViraFEST assay). ViraFEST expanded antigen-specific T cells with peptide pools, then sequenced TCRs. With around ten days of culture completed, CD4+ T cells were isolated by negative selection. V gave up 0 bases and J gave up 1 base, with 12 bases separating them. This CDR3 has 15 residues. The germline CDR1 and CDR2 sequences are DFQATT and SNEGSKA (reference sequence). The Oncomine TCR Beta short-read assay sequenced DNA from cultured CD4+ T cells. TCRdb fed the PCR reads into MiXCR, producing one record per CDR3 protein. This sample has roughly 9,300 distinct CDR3 sequences, with about 60% found just once.

This chain connects TRBV20-1 to TRBJ1-1; a possible D gene is TRBD1 (5 bases). Specimen: CD4+ T cells from blood, cultured in vitro. This clonotype was obtained from a human donor who had recovered from COVID-19. CDR3 sequence reads: CSARDPRAGNTEAFF. In nucleotides, the CDR3 is TGCAGTGCTAGAGACCCCAGGGCGGGGAACACTGAAGCTTTCTTT.